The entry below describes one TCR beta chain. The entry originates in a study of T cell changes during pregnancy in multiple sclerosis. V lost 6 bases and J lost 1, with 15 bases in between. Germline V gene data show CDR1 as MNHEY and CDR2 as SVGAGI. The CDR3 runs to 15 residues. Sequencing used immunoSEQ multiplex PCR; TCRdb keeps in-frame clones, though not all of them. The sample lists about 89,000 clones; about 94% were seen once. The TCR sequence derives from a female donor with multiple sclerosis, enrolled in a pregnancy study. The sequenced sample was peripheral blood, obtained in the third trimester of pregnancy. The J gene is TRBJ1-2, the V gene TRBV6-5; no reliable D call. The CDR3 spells CASSDSGRSNYGYTF. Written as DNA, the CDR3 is TGTGCCAGCAGCGACTCGGGGAGAAGTAACTATGGCTACACCTTC.